This T cell receptor (beta chain) was profiled in a study of OX40 agonist ivuxolimab in advanced cancers. Study results and limitations: Clonal expansion was seen in CD4+ and CD8+ blood T cells by week 6 at 0.1 to 3.0 mg/kg.

CDR3 length: 13 residues. The germline V and J ends were trimmed by 0 bases and 4 bases, with 6 bases remaining between them. Germline V gene lookup returns CDR1 SGHDT and CDR2 YYEEEE. Here immunoSEQ multiplex PCR was the method, and the copy in TCRdb shows in-frame clones only, minus some. Of about 14,000 clones in the sample, approximately 87% were seen once. Comments on this clone: Its antigen is as yet unknown.

The TCR was taken from an adult with an advanced solid tumor such as melanoma, head and neck, liver or kidney cancer. This chain joins TRBV5-6 and TRBJ2-3; no firm D call. This specimen consisted of CD4+ or CD8+ T cells sorted from blood, obtained in a trial of the OX40 agonist ivuxolimab. The CDR3 DNA follows: TGTGCCAGCAGCTTGGATCGGGCAGATACGCAGTATTTT. Amino acid sequence: CASSLDRADTQYF. Drawing the rest from reference TRBV5-6 and TRBJ2-3, the complete variable domain is DAGVTQSPTHLIKTRGQQVTLRCSPKSGHDTVSWYQQALGQGPQFIFQYYEEEERQRGNFPDRFSGHQFPNYSSELNVNALLLGDSALYLCASSLDRADTQYFGPGTRLTVL.